This TCR beta chain was sequenced during a study of T cell responses to AZD1222 COVID-19 vaccine. The CDR3 length is 15 residues. The V and J ends lost 3 bases and 0 bases respectively, with 9 bases between them. Germline loops: CDR1 LNHNV, CDR2 YYDKDF (reference sequence). Generated by immunoSEQ multiplex PCR, the TCRdb table keeps only in-frame clones and is missing some. The data show some 120,000 clones, 92% seen once. On this clone: What it binds is not known.

Findings of the study overall: Reportedly, nearly half of unique spike TCRs recognized epitopes outside B.1.351/B.1.1.7 mutations. With dominance at 160-218 and 743-854, vaccine-associated CD4 TCRs spanned spike. White British donors predominated, females outnumbered males, and clonal diversity was possibly underestimated.

This chain uses TRBV15 with TRBJ1-3; D is possibly TRBD1 (5 bases). Here the sequenced sample was peripheral blood, taken on day 0 of AZD1222 vaccination. The TCR comes from an adult in good health. The CDR3 sequence: CATSRDTSSGNTIYF. The CDR3 DNA is TGTGCCACCAGCAGGGACACCAGCTCTGGAAACACCATATATTTT.